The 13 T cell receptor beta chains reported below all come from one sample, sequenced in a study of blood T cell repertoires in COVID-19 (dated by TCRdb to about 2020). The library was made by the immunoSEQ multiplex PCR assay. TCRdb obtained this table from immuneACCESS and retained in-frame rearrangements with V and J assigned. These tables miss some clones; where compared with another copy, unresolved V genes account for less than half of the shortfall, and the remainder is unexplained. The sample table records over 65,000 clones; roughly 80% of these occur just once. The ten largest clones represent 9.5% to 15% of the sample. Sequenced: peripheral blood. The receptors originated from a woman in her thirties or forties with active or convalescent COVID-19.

The CDR3 protein is CASSTRQGTLNQPQHF. CDR3 sequence (DNA): TGTGCCAGCAGTACACGACAGGGGACCCTTAATCAGCCCCAGCATTTT. The V call is TRBV28, the J call TRBJ1-5, with TRBD1 matching 8 bases. Germline V lookup: CDR1 MDHEN, CDR2 SYDVKM. Unmatched junction bases numbered 10, after V lost 5 bases and J lost 4 bases. The CDR3 length is 16 residues.

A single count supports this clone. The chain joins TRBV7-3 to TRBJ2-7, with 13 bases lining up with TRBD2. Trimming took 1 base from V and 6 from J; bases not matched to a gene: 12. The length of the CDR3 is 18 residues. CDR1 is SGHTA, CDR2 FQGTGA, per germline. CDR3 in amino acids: CASSLMIRTSGRRGEQYF. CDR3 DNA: TGTGCCAGCAGCTTAATGATTAGGACTAGCGGGAGAAGGGGCGAGCAGTACTTC.

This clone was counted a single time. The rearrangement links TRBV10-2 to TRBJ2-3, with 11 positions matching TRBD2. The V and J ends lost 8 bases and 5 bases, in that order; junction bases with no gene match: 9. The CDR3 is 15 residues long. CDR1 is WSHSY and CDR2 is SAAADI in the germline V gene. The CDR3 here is CASLISGGAEDTQYF. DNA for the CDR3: TGCGCCAGCCTTATTAGCGGGGGGGCGGAAGATACGCAGTATTTT.

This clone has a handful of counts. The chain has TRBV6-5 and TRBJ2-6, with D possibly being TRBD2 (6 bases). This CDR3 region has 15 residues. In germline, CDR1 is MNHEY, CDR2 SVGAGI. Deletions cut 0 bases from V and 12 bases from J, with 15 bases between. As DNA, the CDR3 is TGTGCCAGCAGTTACTCCGGGAGCGAGGTCGGCGTCCTGACTTTC. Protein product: CASSYSGSEVGVLTF.

CDR3 DNA: TGTGCCAGCAGCGACAGCCCGAGGACCGGGGAGCTGTTTTTT. Its translation is CASSDSPRTGELFF. This chain links TRBV28 with TRBJ2-2; perhaps TRBD1 as D (5 bases). The CDR3 runs to 14 residues. Trimming took 6 bases from V and 5 from J, leaving 13 bases between them. The germline gives CDR1 MDHEN, CDR2 SYDVKM.

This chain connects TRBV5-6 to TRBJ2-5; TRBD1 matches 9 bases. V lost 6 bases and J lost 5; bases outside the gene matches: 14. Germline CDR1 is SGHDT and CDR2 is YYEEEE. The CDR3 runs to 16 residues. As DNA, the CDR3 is TGTGCCAGCATGATCATGACCGGGACAGGGTTCGAGACCCAGTACTTC. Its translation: CASMIMTGTGFETQYF.

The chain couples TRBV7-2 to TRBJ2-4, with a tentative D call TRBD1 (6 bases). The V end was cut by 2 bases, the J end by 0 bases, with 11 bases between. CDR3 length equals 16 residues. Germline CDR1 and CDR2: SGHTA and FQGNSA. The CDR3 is CASSLSTGQAKNIQYF. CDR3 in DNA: TGTGCCAGCAGCTTAAGTACGGGACAAGCCAAAAACATTCAGTACTTC.

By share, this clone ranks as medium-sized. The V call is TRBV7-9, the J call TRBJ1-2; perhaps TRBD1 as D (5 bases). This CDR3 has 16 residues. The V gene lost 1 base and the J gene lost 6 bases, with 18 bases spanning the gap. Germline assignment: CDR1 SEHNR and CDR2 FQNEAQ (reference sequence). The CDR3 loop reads CASSLGGPGGNNGYTF. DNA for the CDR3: TGTGCCAGCAGCTTAGGGGGCCCGGGAGGGAATAATGGCTACACCTTC.

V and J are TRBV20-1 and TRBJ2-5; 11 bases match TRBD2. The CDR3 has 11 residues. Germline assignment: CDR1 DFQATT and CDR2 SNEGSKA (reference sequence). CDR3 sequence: CSVTSGATQYF. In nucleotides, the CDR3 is TGCAGCGTGACTAGCGGGGCGACCCAGTACTTC.

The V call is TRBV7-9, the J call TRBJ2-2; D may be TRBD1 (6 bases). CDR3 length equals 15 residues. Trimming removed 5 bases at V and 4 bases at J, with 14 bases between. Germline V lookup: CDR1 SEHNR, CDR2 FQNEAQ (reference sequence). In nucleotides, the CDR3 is TGTGCCAGCAGCAACCGACAGGTGGGCACCGGGGAGCTGTTTTTT. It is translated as CASSNRQVGTGELFF.

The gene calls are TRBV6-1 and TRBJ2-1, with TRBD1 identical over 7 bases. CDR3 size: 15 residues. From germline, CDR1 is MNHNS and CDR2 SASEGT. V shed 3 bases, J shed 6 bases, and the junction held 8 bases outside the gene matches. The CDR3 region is CASSDAGTAFNEQFF. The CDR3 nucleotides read TGTGCCAGCAGTGACGCCGGGACAGCATTCAATGAGCAGTTCTTC.

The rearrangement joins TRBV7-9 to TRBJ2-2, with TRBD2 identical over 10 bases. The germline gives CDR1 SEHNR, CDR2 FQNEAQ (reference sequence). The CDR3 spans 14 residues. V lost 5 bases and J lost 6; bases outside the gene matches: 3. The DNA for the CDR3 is TGTGCCAGCAGCCCCAGCGGGAGGGCCGGGGAGCTGTTTTTT. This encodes CASSPSGRAGELFF.

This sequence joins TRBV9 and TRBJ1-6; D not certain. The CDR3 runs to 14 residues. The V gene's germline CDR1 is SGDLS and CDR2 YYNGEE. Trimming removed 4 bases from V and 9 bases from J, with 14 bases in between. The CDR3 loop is CASSPQTSRSPLHF. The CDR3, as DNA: TGTGCCAGCAGCCCCCAGACATCGCGTTCACCCCTCCACTTT. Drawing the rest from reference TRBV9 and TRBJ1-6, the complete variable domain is DSGVTQTPKHLITATGQRVTLRCSPRSGDLSVYWYQQSLDQGLQFLIQYYNGEERAKGNILERFSAQQFPDLHSELNLSSLELGDSALYFCASSPQTSRSPLHFGNGTRLTVT.